The clone carrying this TCR beta chain came up many times. The antigen is unknown. The sample comes from a study of molecular identifiers for immune sequencing clone quantification. Study conclusions and caveats: Barcode collisions between identical TCR molecules could shrink estimates of highly expanded clone sizes. Investigators reportedly could detect spiked Jurkat TCR RNA from one cell among some 940,000 naive cells.

The bulk TCR libraries were made with methods described before and with listed TCR primers. In TCRdb, the PCR reads were re-called with MiXCR into one record per CDR3 protein. This table holds some 650,000 distinct CDR3 sequences, about 20% found once. This CDR3 has 18 amino acids. V dropped 0 bases and J dropped 3; count of bases not matched to a gene: 9. In germline, CDR1 is SNHLY, CDR2 FYNNEI. This clonotype originated in a human donor in good health. Some libraries in this study had Jurkat cell RNA spiked in. The sample comprised naive CD8+ T cells from blood, with Jurkat cell RNA spiked in. Specified subset: FACS-sorted CD8+CD4-CCR7+CD45RA+ naive T cells. The gene calls are TRBV2 and TRBJ2-1; 9 bases match TRBD1. The CDR3 region is CASSEAFSTGGDYNEQFF. Written as DNA, the CDR3 is TGTGCCAGCAGTGAAGCTTTTTCGACAGGGGGTGACTACAATGAGCAGTTCTTC.